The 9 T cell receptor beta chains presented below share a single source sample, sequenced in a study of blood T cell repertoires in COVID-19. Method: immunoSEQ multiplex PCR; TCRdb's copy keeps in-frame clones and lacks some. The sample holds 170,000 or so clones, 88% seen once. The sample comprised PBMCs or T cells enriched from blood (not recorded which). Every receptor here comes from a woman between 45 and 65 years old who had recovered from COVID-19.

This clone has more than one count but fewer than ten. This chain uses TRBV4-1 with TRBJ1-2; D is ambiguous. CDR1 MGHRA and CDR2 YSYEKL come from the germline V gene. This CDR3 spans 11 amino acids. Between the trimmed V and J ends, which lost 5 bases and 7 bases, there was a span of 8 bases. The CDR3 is CASSIHGGYTF. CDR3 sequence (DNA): TGCGCCAGCAGCATCCACGGTGGCTACACCTTC.

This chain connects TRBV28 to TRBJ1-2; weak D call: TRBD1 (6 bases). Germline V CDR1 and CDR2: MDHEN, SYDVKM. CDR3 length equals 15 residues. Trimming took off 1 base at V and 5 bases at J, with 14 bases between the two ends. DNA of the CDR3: TGTGCCAGCAGTTTATTGGGGGGGCCAGGGTATGGCTACACCTTC. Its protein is CASSLLGGPGYGYTF.

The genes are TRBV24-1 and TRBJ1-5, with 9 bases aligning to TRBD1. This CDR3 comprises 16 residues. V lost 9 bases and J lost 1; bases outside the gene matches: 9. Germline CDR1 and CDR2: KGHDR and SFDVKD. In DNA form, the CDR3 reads TGTGCCACCGGGGGGGGGACAGGGAGCAGCAATCAGCCCCAGCATTTT. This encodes CATGGGTGSSNQPQHF.

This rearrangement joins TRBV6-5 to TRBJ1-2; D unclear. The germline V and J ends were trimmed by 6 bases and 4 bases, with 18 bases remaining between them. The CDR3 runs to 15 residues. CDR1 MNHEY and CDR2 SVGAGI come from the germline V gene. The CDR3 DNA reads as TGTGCCAGCAGGGGAGTCTTCTCCCTTTTCTATGGCTACACCTTC. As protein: CASRGVFSLFYGYTF.

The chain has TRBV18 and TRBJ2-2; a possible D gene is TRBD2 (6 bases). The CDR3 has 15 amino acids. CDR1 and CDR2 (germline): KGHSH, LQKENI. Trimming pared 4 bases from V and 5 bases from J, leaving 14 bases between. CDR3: CASSRLESGTGELFF. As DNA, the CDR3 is TGTGCCAGCTCACGACTAGAAAGTGGGACCGGGGAGCTGTTTTTT.

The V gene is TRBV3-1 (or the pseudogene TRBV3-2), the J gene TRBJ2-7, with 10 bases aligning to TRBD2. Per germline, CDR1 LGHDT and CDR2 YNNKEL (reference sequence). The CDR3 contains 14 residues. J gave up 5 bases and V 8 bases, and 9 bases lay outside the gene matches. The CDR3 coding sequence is TGTGCCAGCGGGGGCCACAGCGGGGGGGACGAGCAGTACTTC. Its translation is CASGGHSGGDEQYF.

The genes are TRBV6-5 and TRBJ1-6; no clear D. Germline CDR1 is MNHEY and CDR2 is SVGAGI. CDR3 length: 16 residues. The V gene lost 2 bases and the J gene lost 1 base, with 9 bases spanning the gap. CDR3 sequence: CASSYRGGSYNSPLHF. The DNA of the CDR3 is TGTGCCAGCAGTTACCGGGGAGGGTCCTATAATTCACCCCTCCACTTT.

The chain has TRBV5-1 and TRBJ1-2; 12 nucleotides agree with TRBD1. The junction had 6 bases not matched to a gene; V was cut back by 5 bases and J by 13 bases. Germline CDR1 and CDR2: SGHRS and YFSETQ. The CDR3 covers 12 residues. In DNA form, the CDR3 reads TGCGCCAGCAGTACAGGGACAGGGGGCAGCACCTTC. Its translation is CASSTGTGGSTF.

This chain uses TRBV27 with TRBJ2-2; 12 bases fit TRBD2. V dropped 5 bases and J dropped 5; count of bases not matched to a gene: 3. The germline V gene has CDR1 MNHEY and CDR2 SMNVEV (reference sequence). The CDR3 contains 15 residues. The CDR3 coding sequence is TGTGCCAGCAGTGCGCTAGCGGGGGGGACCGGGGAGCTGTTTTTT. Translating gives CASSALAGGTGELFF.